One and the same sample provided the 25 T cell receptor delta chains below, sequenced in a study of DNA immune sequencing with unique molecular identifiers. Genomic DNA underwent 32-plex PCR targeting all 8 TRDV and 4 TRDJ genes. The library had 12-nucleotide UMIs introduced over approximately 3 barcoding cycles, then a second adapter PCR. TCRdb reprocessed the multiplex PCR reads through CATT. Of roughly 2,100 delta-chain clones detected, around 20% appear once; the ten largest clones hold over 30%. Sequenced: gamma-delta T cells from PBMCs. The receptors originated from a human donor in good health.

This chain connects TRDV1 to TRDJ1, with D perhaps TRDD3 (8 bases). This CDR3 has 19 residues. Germline lookup yields CDR1 TSWWSYY and CDR2 QGS. V lost 1 base to trimming and J lost 4 bases, with 25 bases between them. CDR3 sequence reads: CALGEPPSWYWGLIDKLIF. CDR3 sequence (DNA): TGTGCTCTTGGGGAACCCCCTTCCTGGTACTGGGGGCTCATCGATAAACTCATCTTT.

This clone is classed as medium-sized. The V gene is TRDV2, the J gene TRDJ1; D possibly corresponds to TRDD3 (9 bases). The CDR3 loop spans 22 amino acids. Germline CDR1 reads GEAIGNYY; CDR2 reads EKD. V dropped 0 bases and J dropped 0 bases, with 31 bases sitting between them. CDR3 amino acids: CACDTGDLPKGDTLWYTDKLIF. The CDR3 DNA reads TGTGCCTGTGACACCGGGGACCTTCCTAAAGGGGATACGCTCTGGTACACCGATAAACTCATCTTT.

This clone has a handful of counts. This chain links TRDV1 with TRDJ1, with TRDD3 identical over 10 bases. The length of the CDR3 is 23 residues. Per germline, CDR1 TSWWSYY and CDR2 QGS. The V gene end was trimmed by 1 base and the J gene end by 4 bases; junction bases not matched to a gene: 27. The DNA of the CDR3 is TGTGCTCTTGGGGAACGACTGCGCGGCCTTCCTAGGAAGGAGGGGGGATACGTCGATAAACTCATCTTT. Translation: CALGERLRGLPRKEGGYVDKLIF.

Concerning this clone: A far more abundant clone sits one base away, making this likely a read error. The same CDR3 can be traced to other DNA sequences in this sample. This sequence joins TRDV1 and TRDJ1; TRDD3 matches 10 bases. Germline-derived CDR1 and CDR2 are TSWWSYY and QGS. The CDR3 has 24 residues. The DNA for the CDR3 is TGTGCTCTTGGGGAACCGTCGGTCCTACTACTACGTGGGGGATACAAAGTGTACACTGATAAACTCATCTTT. This gives the protein CALGEPSVLLLRGGYKVYTDKLIF.

This clone has a handful of counts. This sample includes further DNA sequences coding for the same CDR3. The CDR3 protein is CACDGIRITPPWDTRQMFF. As DNA, the CDR3 is TGTGCCTGTGACGGAATAAGGATAACCCCCCCCTGGGACACCCGACAGATGTTTTTC. The chain links TRDV2 to TRDJ3, with D possibly TRDD3 on 5 matching bases. The V gene lost 3 bases and the J gene lost 2 bases, with 19 bases spanning the gap. Germline V gene lookup returns CDR1 GEAIGNYY and CDR2 EKD. The CDR3 loop spans 19 amino acids.

Remarks on this clone: This likely came from a read error, as a far larger clone is one base away. This rearrangement joins TRDV2 to TRDJ1; 12 positions match TRDD3. With V trimmed by 3 bases and J by 0 bases, 16 bases remained unmatched. The CDR3 spans 20 residues. Germline lookup yields CDR1 GEAIGNYY and CDR2 EKD. CDR3 sequence: CACDLVLGDTLSTYTDKLIF. The CDR3 DNA is TGTGCCTGTGACCTGGTACTGGGGGATACCTTATCGACGTACACCGATAAACTCATCTTT.

Worth noting for this clone: A read error is likely here: a far larger clone is one base away. At the DNA level, this CDR3 is encoded by other sequences in the same sample as well. The CDR3 is CACDTISSASIPATGGYGLIF. DNA for the CDR3: TGTGCCTGTGACACCATCTCGTCCGCATCTATCCCGGCTACTGGGGGATACGGACTCATCTTT. The chain carries TRDV2 and TRDJ1; 13 bases are shared with TRDD3. Germline V lookup: CDR1 GEAIGNYY, CDR2 EKD. V lost 0 bases and J lost 10; bases outside the gene matches: 25. The CDR3 is made up of 21 amino acids.

The chain couples TRDV1 to TRDJ1; TRDD2 is a possible D gene (6 bases). The CDR3 spans 25 residues. CDR1 is TSWWSYY and CDR2 is QGS in the germline V gene. Trimming took off 1 base at V and 7 bases at J, with 46 bases between the two ends. The CDR3 DNA follows: TGTGCTCTTGGGGAACCCCCGCCGGGAGGGTCCTACCCTAGTAACTTTAATGATAGGTGGGGTAAACTCATCTTT. It codes for CALGEPPPGGSYPSNFNDRWGKLIF.

This clone appeared a few times. The chain is built from TRDV1 and TRDJ1, with D hard to call. Trimming took 0 bases from V and 8 from J, leaving 31 bases between them. The CDR3 spans 20 residues. Per germline, CDR1 TSWWSYY and CDR2 QGS. The CDR3 loop reads CALGELHLRTTSTISPKLIF. The CDR3 DNA reads TGTGCTCTTGGGGAACTCCATCTTCGTACCACCTCTACTATTTCGCCAAAACTCATCTTT.

V gene TRDV1 combines with J gene TRDJ1; TRDD3 agrees at 8 bases. Germline V gene lookup returns CDR1 TSWWSYY and CDR2 QGS. The CDR3 is 19 amino acids. Unmatched junction bases numbered 24, after V lost 5 bases and J lost 7 bases. The CDR3 reads CALGSSGGSYWDTRTKLIF. The CDR3 DNA follows: TGTGCTCTTGGGTCTTCGGGGGGGTCCTATTGGGATACGCGAACTAAACTCATCTTT.

There are a few counts of this clone. TCRdb's entry gives the protein of a much larger clone, which mismatches this DNA's translation at residue 4, likely from a read error; the protein reported here is translated from the DNA. The chain couples TRDV1 to TRDJ1, with TRDD3 identical over 8 bases. The ends lost 8 bases at V and 0 bases at J; junction bases unmatched: 20. This CDR3 contains 19 residues. The germline V gene encodes CDR1 TSWWSYY and CDR2 QGS. CDR3: CALRAFYYDWGLYTDKLIF. CDR3 bases: TGTGCTCTTAGGGCCTTCTACTACGACTGGGGGTTATACACCGATAAACTCATCTTT.

Points on this clone: The protein held in TCRdb is that of a much larger clone and does not match this DNA's translation at residue 3, likely because of a read error; the protein shown is translated from the DNA. The chain carries TRDV1 and TRDJ2, with no clear D. CDR1 and CDR2 (germline): TSWWSYY, QGS. CDR3 length: 14 amino acids. V lost 10 bases and J 8 bases, leaving 20 bases between the germline ends. CDR3 amino acids: CAQVRRGWPAQLFF. CDR3 nucleotide sequence: TGTGCTCAGGTCCGGCGTGGCTGGCCGGCACAACTCTTCTTT.

The chain joins TRDV1 to TRDJ1; 9 bases match TRDD3. The CDR3 consists of 23 residues. The V segment lost 2 bases and the J segment 0 bases; nucleotides outside the gene matches: 25. Looked up from germline, CDR1 is TSWWSYY and CDR2 is QGS. Here the CDR3 DNA reads TGTGCTCTTGGGGAAACCCCCCTCCCCCTGTACTGGGGGACTTTCTTGTACACCGATAAACTCATCTTT. As protein: CALGETPLPLYWGTFLYTDKLIF.

This clone was seen a few times. This probably arose from a read error, given a far larger clone one base away. The chain uses TRDV2 and TRDJ1; D gene unclear. Trimming took off 1 base at V and 6 bases at J, with 17 bases between the two ends. Germline values: CDR1 GEAIGNYY, CDR2 EKD. The CDR3 is 15 residues long. CDR3 loop: CACDTAGGTRNKLIF. In nucleotides, the CDR3 is TGTGCCTGTGACACAGCGGGCGGGACGAGGAATAAACTCATCTTT.

This clone came up a few times. This DNA's translation differs at residue 8 from TCRdb's protein, which comes from a much larger clone; a read error is likely, and the protein shown is translated from the DNA. V usage is TRDV2 and J usage is TRDJ1; D may be TRDD3 (5 bases). The CDR3 runs to 19 residues. Germline V CDR1 and CDR2: GEAIGNYY, EKD. With 0 bases removed from V and 2 bases from J, the gap between germline ends came to 24 bases. In DNA, the CDR3 is TGTGCCTGTGACACCTATGGGAGATACAAGGGCCTTGCGACCGATAAACTCATCTTT. It is translated as CACDTYGRYKGLATDKLIF.

With regard to this clone: A much larger clone sits a single nucleotide away, making a read error possible. The V gene is TRDV2, the J gene TRDJ1; 9 nucleotides line up with TRDD3. This CDR3 is built from 21 residues. V shed 0 bases and J 0 bases; nucleotides not matched to a gene: 19. CDR1 is GEAIGNYY, CDR2 EKD, per germline. The CDR3 loop reads CACDTGNLNWGTTLHTDKLIF. In DNA form, the CDR3 reads TGTGCCTGTGACACCGGGAACCTTAACTGGGGGACCACCTTGCACACCGATAAACTCATCTTT.

This clone has more than one count but fewer than ten. This sequence joins TRDV1 and TRDJ1; D possibly corresponds to TRDD2 (6 bases). CDR1 and CDR2 from the germline V gene are TSWWSYY and QGS. This CDR3 comprises 18 residues. V lost 4 bases to trimming and J lost 4 bases, with 25 bases between them. CDR3 in DNA: TGTGCTCTTGGGGTCTTCCTCGTGGGCCCCCGACAGGGCGATAAACTCATCTTT. Translating it yields CALGVFLVGPRQGDKLIF.

The V call is TRDV2, the J call TRDJ1, with TRDD3 identical over 7 bases. This CDR3 comprises 13 residues. Germline V gene data show CDR1 as GEAIGNYY and CDR2 as EKD. V lost 4 bases, J lost 8 bases, and 9 bases stayed unmatched. For the CDR3, the DNA is TGTGCCTGTGAGAGGATGGGGGACGCCAAACTCATCTTT. As protein: CACERMGDAKLIF.

The chain recombines TRDV1 with TRDJ1, with 11 positions matching TRDD3. V was clipped by 0 bases and J by 2 bases; unmatched bases: 17. The CDR3 has 21 amino acids. CDR1 and CDR2 (germline): TSWWSYY, QGS. CDR3 region: CALGELFLHTWGIRGTDKLIF. The CDR3 DNA sequence: TGTGCTCTTGGGGAACTTTTCCTACACACGTGGGGGATACGGGGTACCGATAAACTCATCTTT.

As concerns this clone: TCRdb assigns this DNA the protein of a much larger clone, which departs from its translation at residue 19; this likely reflects a read error, and the protein shown comes from translating the DNA. CDR3 DNA sequence: TGTGCTCTTGGGCGAACGTGGCGTTACGCATTACTGGGGGATACAGCGGCGGTCGCCGATAAACTCATCTTT. This gives the protein CALGRTWRYALLGDTAAVADKLIF. This chain joins TRDV1 and TRDJ1; 12 bases align to TRDD3. The CDR3 is made up of 24 amino acids. After removal of 5 bases from V and 3 bases from J, the junction contained 31 bases not matched to a gene. Germline V gives CDR1 TSWWSYY, CDR2 QGS.

As to this clone: This may come from a read error, since a much larger clone is one base off. In DNA, the CDR3 is TGTGCCTGTGGCACCGTAGGGGACACCGATAAACTCATCTTT. Protein product: CACGTVGDTDKLIF. The gene calls are TRDV2 and TRDJ1; D is ambiguous. Per the germline V gene, CDR1 is GEAIGNYY and CDR2 is EKD. The CDR3 contains 14 residues.

The genes are TRDV1 and TRDJ1; 11 nucleotides match TRDD3. Germline-derived CDR1 and CDR2 are TSWWSYY and QGS. V trimming: 3 bases; J trimming: 0 bases; junction bases outside the gene matches: 15. This CDR3 is 20 amino acids long. The CDR3 nucleotides are TGTGCTCTTGGGGATTTCCGCTCCCCGTACTGGGGGATATACACCGATAAACTCATCTTT. Its translation is CALGDFRSPYWGIYTDKLIF.

The rearrangement uses TRDV1 and TRDJ1; 12 bases line up with TRDD3. The germline CDR1 and CDR2 sequences are TSWWSYY and QGS. This CDR3 region has 27 residues. V lost 2 bases and J lost 6; bases outside the gene matches: 40. CDR3 protein: CALGEVSGAFFLFLTGGYLGPANKLIF. In DNA form, the CDR3 reads TGTGCTCTTGGGGAAGTATCTGGGGCCTTCTTCCTTTTTCTTACTGGGGGATACTTAGGACCCGCCAATAAACTCATCTTT.

Comment on this clone: This likely traces to a read error, being one base from a far larger clone. The same CDR3 arises from other DNA sequences in this sample as well. The chain links TRDV2 to TRDJ3; TRDD3 matches 11 bases. This CDR3 comprises 18 residues. Germline V gene data show CDR1 as GEAIGNYY and CDR2 as EKD. CDR3 sequence reads: CACDILGDSSWDTRQMFF. CDR3 coding DNA: TGTGCCTGCGACATACTGGGGGATAGCTCCTGGGACACCCGACAGATGTTTTTC.

Sample share makes this clone medium-sized. The chain joins TRDV2 to TRDJ1, with 13 nucleotides matching TRDD3. The junction had 9 bases not matched to a gene; V was cut back by 3 bases and J by 3 bases. The V gene's germline CDR1 is GEAIGNYY and CDR2 EKD. This CDR3 has 17 residues. The CDR3 nucleotides are TGTGCCTGTGACGGATTACTGGGGGATACGTCGGCCGATAAACTCATCTTT. Translation gives CACDGLLGDTSADKLIF.